The 8 T cell receptor beta chains below come from one sample, sequenced in a study of response to subunit inactivated influenza vaccine. TCRdb analysed the RT-PCR reads with MiXCR anew, one entry per CDR3 protein. The table lists 600,000 to 700,000 distinct CDR3 sequences, 14% of them singletons. Sequences were derived from PBMCs from blood, sampled 14 to 15 days before vaccination. The source of these receptors is a man aged 50 to 59 who received an inactivated influenza vaccine.

V usage is TRBV7-2 and J usage is TRBJ2-2; no clear D gene. The CDR3 loop spans 14 amino acids. Germline loops: CDR1 SGHTA, CDR2 FQGNSA. The V end was cut by 5 bases, the J end by 3 bases, with 10 bases between. CDR3 nucleotides: TGTGCCAGCAGCCAAACCTGGGACACCGGGGAGCTGTTTTTT. It encodes CASSQTWDTGELFF.

In DNA, the CDR3 is TGTGCCAGCAGCTCCACATGGACAGGGGTCTACGAGCAGTACTTC. This translates into CASSSTWTGVYEQYF. V is TRBV7-9 and J is TRBJ2-7, with 9 nucleotides matching TRBD1. The CDR3 contains 15 residues. V lost 4 bases, J lost 3 bases, and 7 bases stayed unmatched. Germline CDR1 reads SEHNR; CDR2 reads FQNEAQ (reference sequence).

This clonotype was observed many times. V and J are TRBV27 and TRBJ2-1; 14 bases align to TRBD2. CDR3 length: 15 amino acids. Germline trimming cut 5 bases from V and 6 bases from J; bases unmatched to any gene: 3. CDR1 and CDR2 (germline): MNHEY, SMNVEV (reference sequence). CDR3 bases: TGTGCCAGCAGTCTCGGGACTAGCGGGAGCAATGAGCAGTTCTTC. Protein product: CASSLGTSGSNEQFF.

This clonotype was observed a few times. The chain employs TRBV11-2 and TRBJ2-5, with D uncertain. Germline CDR1 SGHAT, CDR2 FQNNGV. The V gene lost 3 bases and the J gene lost 4 bases, with 9 bases spanning the gap. The CDR3 totals 13 residues. The CDR3 sequence: CASSFSARETQYF. The DNA of the CDR3 is TGTGCCAGCAGCTTTTCTGCGAGAGAGACCCAGTACTTC.

This chain joins TRBV7-8 and TRBJ2-3; TRBD1 matches 9 bases. The germline CDR1 and CDR2 sequences are SGHVS and FQNEAQ. The CDR3 spans 16 residues. V shed 1 base, J shed 5 bases, and the junction held 7 bases outside the gene matches. The CDR3 loop reads CASSLVLGTGKDTQYF. CDR3 nucleotides: TGTGCCAGCAGCTTAGTTCTAGGGACAGGGAAAGATACGCAGTATTTT.

This clonotype was seen only a few times. The chain has TRBV11-1 and TRBJ2-1, with 7 nucleotides matching TRBD2. The CDR3 runs to 18 residues. Per germline, CDR1 SGHAT and CDR2 FQDESV (reference sequence). V shed 5 bases, J shed 2 bases, and the junction held 15 bases outside the gene matches. In DNA, the CDR3 is TGTGCCAGCAGCCTTCGACTAGCTGTAACCCTTCCCTACAATGAGCAGTTCTTC. It specifies CASSLRLAVTLPYNEQFF.

This clonotype turned up a few times. This chain uses TRBV6-2 or TRBV6-3 with TRBJ2-5, with 12 bases matching TRBD2. CDR1 MNHEY and CDR2 SVGEGT come from the germline V gene. J lost 4 bases, V lost 4 bases, and 10 bases had no gene match. The CDR3 is made up of 17 amino acids. CDR3 coding DNA: TGTGCCAGCAGTTTTCGACTAGCGGGAGACACGGTAGAGACCCAGTACTTC. Its translation is CASSFRLAGDTVETQYF.

The chain combines TRBV11-2 with TRBJ2-5, with D uncertain. This CDR3 is 17 amino acids long. Germline CDR1 SGHAT, CDR2 FQNNGV. Trimming stripped 2 bases from V and 0 bases from J, with 16 bases between. The CDR3 reads CASSLTPAWQYQETQYF. DNA for the CDR3: TGTGCCAGCAGCTTAACCCCCGCCTGGCAGTACCAAGAGACCCAGTACTTC.